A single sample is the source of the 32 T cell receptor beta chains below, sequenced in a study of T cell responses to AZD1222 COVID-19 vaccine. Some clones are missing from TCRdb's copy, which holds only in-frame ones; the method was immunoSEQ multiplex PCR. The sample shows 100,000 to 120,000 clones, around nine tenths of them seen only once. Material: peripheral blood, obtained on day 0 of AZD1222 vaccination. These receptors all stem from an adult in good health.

The CDR3 loop reads CASSLSGRGEAFF. The CDR3, as DNA: TGTGCCAGCAGTTTGTCCGGGCGAGGTGAAGCTTTCTTT. The chain employs TRBV12-3 or TRBV12-4 and TRBJ1-1; no definite D call. Trimming took off 3 bases at V and 7 bases at J, with 12 bases between the two ends. The CDR3 loop spans 13 amino acids.

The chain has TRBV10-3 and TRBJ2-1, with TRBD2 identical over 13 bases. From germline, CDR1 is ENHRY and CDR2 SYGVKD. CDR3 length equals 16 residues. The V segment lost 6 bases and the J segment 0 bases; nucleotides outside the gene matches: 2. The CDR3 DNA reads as TGTGCCATCAGGACTAGCGGGGGGTTCTCCTACAATGAGCAGTTCTTC. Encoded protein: CAIRTSGGFSYNEQFF.

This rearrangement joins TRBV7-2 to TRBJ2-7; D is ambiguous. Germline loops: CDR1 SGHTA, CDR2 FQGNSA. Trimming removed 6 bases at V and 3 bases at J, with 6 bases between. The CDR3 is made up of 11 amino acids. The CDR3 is CASSRIYEQYF. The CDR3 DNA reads TGTGCCAGCAGTCGGATCTACGAGCAGTACTTC.

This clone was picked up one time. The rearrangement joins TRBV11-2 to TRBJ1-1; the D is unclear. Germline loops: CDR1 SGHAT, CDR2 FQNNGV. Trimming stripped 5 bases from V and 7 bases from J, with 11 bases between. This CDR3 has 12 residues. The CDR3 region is CASSQEGGEAFF. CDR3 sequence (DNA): TGTGCCAGCAGCCAGGAGGGCGGTGAAGCTTTCTTT.

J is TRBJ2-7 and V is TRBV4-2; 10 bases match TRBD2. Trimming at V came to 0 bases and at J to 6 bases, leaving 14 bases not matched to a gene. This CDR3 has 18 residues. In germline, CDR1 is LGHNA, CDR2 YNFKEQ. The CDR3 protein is CASSQDGQLAGRGGEQYF. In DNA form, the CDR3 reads TGTGCCAGCAGCCAAGACGGCCAACTAGCGGGGAGAGGGGGCGAGCAGTACTTC.

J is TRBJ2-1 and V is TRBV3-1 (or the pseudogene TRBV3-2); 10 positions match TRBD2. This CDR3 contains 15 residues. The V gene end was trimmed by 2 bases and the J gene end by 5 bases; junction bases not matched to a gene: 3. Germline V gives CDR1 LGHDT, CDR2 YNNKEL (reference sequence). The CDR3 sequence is CASSQQAGGHNEQFF. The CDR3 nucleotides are TGTGCCAGCAGCCAACAAGCGGGAGGGCACAATGAGCAGTTCTTC.

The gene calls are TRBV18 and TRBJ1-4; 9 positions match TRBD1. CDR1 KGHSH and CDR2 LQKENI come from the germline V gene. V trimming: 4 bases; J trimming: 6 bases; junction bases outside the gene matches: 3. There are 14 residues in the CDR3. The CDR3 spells CASSRDRDYEKLFF. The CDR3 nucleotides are TGTGCCAGCTCACGGGACAGGGATTATGAAAAACTGTTTTTT. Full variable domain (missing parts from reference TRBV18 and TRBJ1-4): NAGVMQNPRHLVRRRGQEARLRCSPMKGHSHVYWYRQLPEEGLKFMVYLQKENIIDESGMPKERFSAEFPKEGPSILRIQQVVRGDSAAYFCASSRDRDYEKLFFGSGTQLSVL.

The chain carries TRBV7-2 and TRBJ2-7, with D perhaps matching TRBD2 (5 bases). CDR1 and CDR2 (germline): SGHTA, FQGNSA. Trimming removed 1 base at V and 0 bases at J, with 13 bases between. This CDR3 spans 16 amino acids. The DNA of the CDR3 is TGTGCCAGCAGCTTAGGCGGGCGGAGGAGCTCCTACGAGCAGTACTTC. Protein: CASSLGGRRSSYEQYF.

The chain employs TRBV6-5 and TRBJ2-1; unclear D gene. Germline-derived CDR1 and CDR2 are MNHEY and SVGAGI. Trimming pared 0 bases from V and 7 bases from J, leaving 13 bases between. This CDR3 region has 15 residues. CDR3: CASSYSALSSNEQFF. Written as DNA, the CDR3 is TGTGCCAGCAGTTACTCTGCACTATCATCGAATGAGCAGTTCTTC.

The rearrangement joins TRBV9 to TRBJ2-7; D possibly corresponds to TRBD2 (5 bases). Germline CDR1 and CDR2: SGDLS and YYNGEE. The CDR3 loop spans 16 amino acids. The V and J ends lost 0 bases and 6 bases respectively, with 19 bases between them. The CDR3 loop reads CASSVVGSPSRTEQYF. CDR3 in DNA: TGTGCCAGCAGCGTAGTAGGGAGCCCCTCGCGAACCGAGCAGTACTTC.

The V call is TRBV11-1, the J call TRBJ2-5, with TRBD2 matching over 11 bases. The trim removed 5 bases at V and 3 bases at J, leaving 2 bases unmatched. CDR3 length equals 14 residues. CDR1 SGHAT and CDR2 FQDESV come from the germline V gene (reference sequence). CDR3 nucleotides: TGTGCCAGCAGCCTGGGACTAGCGGAAGAGACCCAGTACTTC. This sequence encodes CASSLGLAEETQYF.

The CDR3 spells CASSYSRGGANYGYTF. Here the CDR3 DNA reads TGTGCCAGCAGTTACTCGAGGGGGGGTGCGAACTATGGCTACACCTTC. The V and J genes are TRBV6-2 or TRBV6-3 and TRBJ1-2, with D possibly matching TRBD1 (6 bases). This CDR3 is built from 16 residues. Germline-derived CDR1 and CDR2 are MNHEY and SVGEGT. Trimming left V 0 bases short and J 2 bases short, with 13 bases between.

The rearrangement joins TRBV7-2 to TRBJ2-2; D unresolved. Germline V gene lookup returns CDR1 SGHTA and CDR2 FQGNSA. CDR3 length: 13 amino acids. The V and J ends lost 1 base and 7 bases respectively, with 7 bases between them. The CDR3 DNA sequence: TGTGCCAGCAGCTTAGAGGGTATCGGGGAGCTGTTTTTT. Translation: CASSLEGIGELFF.

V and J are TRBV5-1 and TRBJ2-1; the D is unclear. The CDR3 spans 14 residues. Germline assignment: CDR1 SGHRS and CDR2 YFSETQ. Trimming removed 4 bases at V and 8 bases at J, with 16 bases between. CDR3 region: CASSLETGSDEQFF. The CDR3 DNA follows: TGCGCCAGCAGCCTTGAAACCGGGTCCGATGAGCAGTTCTTC.

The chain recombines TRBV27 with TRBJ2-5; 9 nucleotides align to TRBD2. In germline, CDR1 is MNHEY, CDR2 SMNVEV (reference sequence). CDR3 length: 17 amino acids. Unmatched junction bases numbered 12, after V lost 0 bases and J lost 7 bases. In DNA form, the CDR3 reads TGTGCCAGCAGTTTATCATGGTCTAGCGGGCGGGAGGGGACCCAGTACTTC. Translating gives CASSLSWSSGREGTQYF.

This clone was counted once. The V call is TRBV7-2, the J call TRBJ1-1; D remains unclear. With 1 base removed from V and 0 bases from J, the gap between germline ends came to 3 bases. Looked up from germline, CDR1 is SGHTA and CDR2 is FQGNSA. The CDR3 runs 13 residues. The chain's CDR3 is CASSLVLNTEAFF. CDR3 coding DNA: TGTGCCAGCAGCTTAGTTCTGAACACTGAAGCTTTCTTT.

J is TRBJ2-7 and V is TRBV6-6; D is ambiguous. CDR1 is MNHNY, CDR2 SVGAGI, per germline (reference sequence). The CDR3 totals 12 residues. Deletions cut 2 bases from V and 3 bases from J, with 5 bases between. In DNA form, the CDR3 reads TGTGCCAGCAGTTACGAGAACTACGAGCAGTACTTC. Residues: CASSYENYEQYF.

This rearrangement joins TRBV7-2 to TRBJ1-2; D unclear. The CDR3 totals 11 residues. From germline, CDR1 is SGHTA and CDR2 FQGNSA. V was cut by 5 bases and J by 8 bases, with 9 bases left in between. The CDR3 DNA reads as TGTGCCAGCAGCCTGATTTTAGGCTACACCTTC. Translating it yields CASSLILGYTF.

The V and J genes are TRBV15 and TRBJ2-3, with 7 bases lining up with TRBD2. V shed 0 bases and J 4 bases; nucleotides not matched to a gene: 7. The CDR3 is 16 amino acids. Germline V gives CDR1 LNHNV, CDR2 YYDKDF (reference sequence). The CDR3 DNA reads TGTGCCACCAGCAGAGATCCGGCGGGAGCTTCAGATACGCAGTATTTT. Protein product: CATSRDPAGASDTQYF.

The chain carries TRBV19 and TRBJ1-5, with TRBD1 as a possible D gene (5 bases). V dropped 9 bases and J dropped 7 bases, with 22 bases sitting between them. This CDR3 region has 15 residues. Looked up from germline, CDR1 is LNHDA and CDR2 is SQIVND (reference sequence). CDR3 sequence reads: CASESSLRGYQPQHF. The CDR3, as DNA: TGTGCCAGCGAGTCCTCTCTCCGGGGGTACCAGCCCCAGCATTTT.

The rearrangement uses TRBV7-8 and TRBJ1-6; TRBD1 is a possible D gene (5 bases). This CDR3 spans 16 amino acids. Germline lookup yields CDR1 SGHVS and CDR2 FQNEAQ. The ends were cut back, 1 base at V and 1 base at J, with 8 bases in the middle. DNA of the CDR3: TGTGCCAGCAGCTTAGAGGGGCTATCCTATAATTCACCCCTCCACTTT. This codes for CASSLEGLSYNSPLHF.

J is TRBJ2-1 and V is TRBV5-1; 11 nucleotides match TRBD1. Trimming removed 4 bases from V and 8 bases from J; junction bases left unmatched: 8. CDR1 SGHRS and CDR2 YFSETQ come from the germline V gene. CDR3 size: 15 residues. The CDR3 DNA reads TGCGCCAGCAGCCCCGGACAGGGGGCTCTGGATGAGCAGTTCTTC. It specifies CASSPGQGALDEQFF.

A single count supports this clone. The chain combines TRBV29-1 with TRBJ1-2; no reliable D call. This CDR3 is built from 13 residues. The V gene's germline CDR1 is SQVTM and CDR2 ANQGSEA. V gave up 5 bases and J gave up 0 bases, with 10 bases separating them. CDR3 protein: CSVRRASNYGYTF. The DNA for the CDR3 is TGCAGCGTTCGTCGGGCCTCTAACTATGGCTACACCTTC.

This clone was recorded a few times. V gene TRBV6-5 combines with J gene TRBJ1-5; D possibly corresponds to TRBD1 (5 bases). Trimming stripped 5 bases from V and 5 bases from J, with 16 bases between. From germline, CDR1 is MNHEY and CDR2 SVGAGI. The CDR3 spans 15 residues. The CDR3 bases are TGTGCCAGCAGTAGGGGCCAGGTATTCGATCAGCCCCAGCATTTT. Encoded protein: CASSRGQVFDQPQHF.

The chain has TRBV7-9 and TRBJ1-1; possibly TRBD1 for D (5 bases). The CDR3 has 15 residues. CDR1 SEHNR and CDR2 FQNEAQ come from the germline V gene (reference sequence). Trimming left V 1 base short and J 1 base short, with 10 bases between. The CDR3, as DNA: TGTGCCAGCAGCTTAGGGGGACGGCAGAACACTGAAGCTTTCTTT. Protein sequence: CASSLGGRQNTEAFF.

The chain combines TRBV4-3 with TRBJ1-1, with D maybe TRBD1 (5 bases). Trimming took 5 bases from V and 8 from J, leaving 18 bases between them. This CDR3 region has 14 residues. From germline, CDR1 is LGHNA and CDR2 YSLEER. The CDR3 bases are TGCGCCAGCAGCAAGGCAGGGTTTACTACCGAAGCTTTCTTT. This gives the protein CASSKAGFTTEAFF.

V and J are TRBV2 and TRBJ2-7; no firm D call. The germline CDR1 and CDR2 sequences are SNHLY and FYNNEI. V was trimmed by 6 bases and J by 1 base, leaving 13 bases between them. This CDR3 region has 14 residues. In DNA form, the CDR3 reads TGTGCCAGCAGCCTGGACCCACGTTCCTACGAGCAGTACTTC. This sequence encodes CASSLDPRSYEQYF.

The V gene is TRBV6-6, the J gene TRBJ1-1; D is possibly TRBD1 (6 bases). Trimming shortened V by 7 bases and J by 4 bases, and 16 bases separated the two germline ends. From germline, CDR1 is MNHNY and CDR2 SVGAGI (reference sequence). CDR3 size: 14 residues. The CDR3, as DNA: TGTGCCAGCACCGACGGGGGCCCCCCCACTGAAGCTTTCTTT. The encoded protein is CASTDGGPPTEAFF.

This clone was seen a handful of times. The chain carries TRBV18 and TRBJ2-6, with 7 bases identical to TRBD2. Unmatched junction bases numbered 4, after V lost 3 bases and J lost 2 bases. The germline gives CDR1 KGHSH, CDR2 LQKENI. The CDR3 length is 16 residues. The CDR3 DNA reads TGTGCCAGCTCACCTTCTGGGGGGGCTGGGGCCAACGTCCTGACTTTC. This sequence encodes CASSPSGGAGANVLTF.

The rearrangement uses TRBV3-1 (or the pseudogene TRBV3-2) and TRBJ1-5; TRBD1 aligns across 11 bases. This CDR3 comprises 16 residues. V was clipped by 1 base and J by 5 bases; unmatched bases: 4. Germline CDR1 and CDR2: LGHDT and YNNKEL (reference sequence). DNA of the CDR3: TGTGCCAGCAGCCAAGGTGGACAGGGGGCTTATCAGCCCCAGCATTTT. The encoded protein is CASSQGGQGAYQPQHF.

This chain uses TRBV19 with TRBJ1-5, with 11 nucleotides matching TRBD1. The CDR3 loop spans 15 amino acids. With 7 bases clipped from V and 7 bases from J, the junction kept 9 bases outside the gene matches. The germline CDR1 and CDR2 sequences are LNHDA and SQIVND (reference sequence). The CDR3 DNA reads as TGTGCCAGTATTCCAGGACAGGGGGCGAGGCAGCCCCAGCATTTT. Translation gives CASIPGQGARQPQHF.

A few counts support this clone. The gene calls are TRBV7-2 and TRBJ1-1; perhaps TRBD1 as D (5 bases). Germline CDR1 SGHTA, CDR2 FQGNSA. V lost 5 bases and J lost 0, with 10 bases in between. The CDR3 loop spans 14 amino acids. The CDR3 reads CASSTGPLNTEAFF. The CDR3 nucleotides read TGTGCCAGCAGCACGGGACCTTTGAACACTGAAGCTTTCTTT. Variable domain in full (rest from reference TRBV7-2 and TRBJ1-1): GAGVSQSPSNKVTEKGKDVELRCDPISGHTALYWYRQSLGQGLEFLIYFQGNSAPDKSGLPSDRFSAERTGGSVSTLTIQRTQQEDSAVYLCASSTGPLNTEAFFGQGTRLTVV.